This TCR beta chain was observed in a study of cytomegalovirus exposure and HLA in healthy donors. The overall study: Out of 300 to 500 genotyped donors, 81% belonged to the Caucasian-associated ancestry cluster. Findings and limits, study-wide: A later analysis linked a missense variant in DCLRE1C to the trimming of TCR beta V and J genes. In an earlier analysis, in around 590 donors, most V segments appeared productive either ~87% or ~30% of the time. DRB1 showed the most TCR associations and HLA-C the fewest in a later analysis, as rates varied by HLA locus.

A note on this clone: Its antigen remains unknown.

V trimming: 2 bases; J trimming: 3 bases; junction bases outside the gene matches: 0. The CDR3 is made up of 13 amino acids. CDR1 is MDHEN, CDR2 SYDVKM, per germline. The PCR employed 60 Vbeta primers together with 13 Jbeta primers. Only in-frame clones appear in the TCRdb table, and some are missing; sequencing was by immunoSEQ multiplex PCR. The repertoire includes 150,000 to 200,000 clones, approximately 62% of them detected once, and approximately 1.5% sits in the top ten. The sequencing sample was made of PBMCs. V usage is TRBV28 and J usage is TRBJ1-1; 7 nucleotides align to TRBD1. The receptor was isolated from a man in his forties or fifties in good health and CMV-seronegative. The CDR3: CASSLTGDTEAFF. The CDR3 region has the DNA TGTGCCAGCAGTTTAACAGGGGACACTGAAGCTTTCTTT.